Each of the 32 T cell receptor beta chains below was sequenced from the same sample in a study of T cells in localized non-small cell lung cancer (dated by TCRdb to 2020 to 2021). Receptor libraries were prepared by the immunoSEQ multiplex PCR assay. The table comes from immuneACCESS by way of TCRdb, which keeps in-frame sequences with V and J called. Part of the clones is missing from these tables; in studies checked, under half for an unresolved V gene and the rest for unknown reasons. The sample yields about 78,000 clones; 80% to 90% were counted once. The ten largest clones capture around 2.8% of the sample. This specimen was peripheral blood, taken before any cancer treatment. The receptors were sampled from a man aged 40-75 years with stage I lung adenocarcinoma.

The chain employs TRBV7-9 and TRBJ2-1; weak D call: TRBD1 (6 bases). Looked up from germline, CDR1 is SEHNR and CDR2 is FQNEAQ (reference sequence). The CDR3 is 15 residues long. Trimming took off 8 bases at V and 0 bases at J, with 14 bases between the two ends. The CDR3, as DNA: TGTGCCAGCGAGGGGGTAAGGGCCTCCTACAATGAGCAGTTCTTC. It specifies CASEGVRASYNEQFF.

The sample holds one count of this clone. J is TRBJ1-6 and V is TRBV9, with D unresolved. The CDR3 extends over 14 amino acids. The germline gives CDR1 SGDLS, CDR2 YYNGEE. V lost 1 base and J 8 bases, leaving 10 bases between the germline ends. The CDR3 spells CASSVSLADSPLHF. CDR3 bases: TGTGCCAGCAGCGTATCCTTAGCGGATTCACCCCTCCACTTT.

The chain employs TRBV29-1 and TRBJ2-5, with D possibly being TRBD2 (5 bases). V lost 7 bases to trimming and J lost 5 bases, with 17 bases between them. This CDR3 spans 13 amino acids. Germline lookup yields CDR1 SQVTM and CDR2 ANQGSEA. The CDR3 sequence: CSAGERSGETQYF. The CDR3 region has the DNA TGCAGCGCTGGGGAGCGATCGGGGGAGACCCAGTACTTC.

The chain is built from TRBV7-2 and TRBJ2-5; maybe TRBD1 (5 bases). CDR3 length equals 15 residues. V dropped 2 bases and J dropped 5 bases, with 15 bases sitting between them. Germline V gene data show CDR1 as SGHTA and CDR2 as FQGNSA. The CDR3: CASSLTRVSSETQYF. The CDR3 nucleotides read TGTGCCAGCAGCTTAACCAGGGTCAGTTCGGAGACCCAGTACTTC. Based on the CDR3 plus reference TRBV7-2 and TRBJ2-5, the full variable domain is GAGVSQSPSNKVTEKGKDVELRCDPISGHTALYWYRQSLGQGLEFLIYFQGNSAPDKSGLPSDRFSAERTGGSVSTLTIQRTQQEDSAVYLCASSLTRVSSETQYFGPGTRLLVL.

The chain uses TRBV27 and TRBJ1-3; D remains unclear. V shed 4 bases and J shed 4 bases, with 11 bases lying between them. This CDR3 has 14 amino acids. The germline gives CDR1 MNHEY, CDR2 SMNVEV (reference sequence). CDR3 amino acids: CASSSWESGNTIYF. CDR3 DNA: TGTGCCAGCAGTTCATGGGAATCCGGAAACACCATATATTTT.

A few counts support this clone. The V and J genes are TRBV13 and TRBJ2-2; 15 bases line up with TRBD2. Looked up from germline, CDR1 is PRHDT and CDR2 is FYEKMQ (reference sequence). The trim removed 7 bases at V and 3 bases at J, leaving 6 bases unmatched. The CDR3 consists of 17 residues. The CDR3 loop is CASTKRTSGRDTGELFF. For the CDR3, the DNA is TGTGCCAGCACCAAGCGGACTAGCGGGAGGGACACCGGGGAGCTGTTTTTT.

The rearrangement joins TRBV13 to TRBJ2-6, with D perhaps matching TRBD1 or TRBD2 (5 bases each). In germline, CDR1 is PRHDT, CDR2 FYEKMQ (reference sequence). The CDR3 is 16 residues long. Between the trimmed V and J ends, which lost 5 bases and 3 bases, there was a span of 14 bases. CDR3 protein: CASSPGEGRGANVLTF. In DNA form, the CDR3 reads TGTGCCAGCAGCCCCGGTGAGGGACGTGGGGCCAACGTCCTGACTTTC.

In this sample, this clone turned up a few times. The V call is TRBV11-2, the J call TRBJ1-2; 12 bases align to TRBD1. V dropped 5 bases and J dropped 8; count of bases not matched to a gene: 6. The CDR3 extends over 14 amino acids. The germline gives CDR1 SGHAT, CDR2 FQNNGV. The CDR3 protein is CASSPLGTGGGYTF. In nucleotides, the CDR3 is TGTGCCAGCAGCCCCCTCGGGACAGGGGGCGGCTACACCTTC. The whole variable domain, remainder taken from reference TRBV11-2 and TRBJ1-2, is EAGVAQSPRYKIIEKRQSVAFWCNPISGHATLYWYQQILGQGPKLLIQFQNNGVVDDSQLPKDRFSAERLKGVDSTLKIQPAKLEDSAVYLCASSPLGTGGGYTFGSGTRLTVV.

The genes are TRBV7-9 and TRBJ2-2; D unclear. The ends were cut back, 0 bases at V and 5 bases at J, with 7 bases in the middle. CDR3 length: 14 residues. CDR1 and CDR2 (germline): SEHNR, FQNEAQ (reference sequence). CDR3 amino acids: CASSLAKETGELFF. Here the CDR3 DNA reads TGTGCCAGCAGCTTAGCAAAGGAGACCGGGGAGCTGTTTTTT.

The genes are TRBV6-4 and TRBJ2-3; 8 bases align to TRBD2. The germline CDR1 and CDR2 sequences are MRHNA and SNTAGT. This CDR3 contains 15 residues. The V and J ends lost 0 bases and 6 bases, in that order; junction bases with no gene match: 5. DNA of the CDR3: TGTGCCAGCAGTGACTCTAGTAGCGGGGCCGATACGCAGTATTTT. It encodes CASSDSSSGADTQYF.

In this sample, this clone turned up once. CDR3 region: CAWGPGTGTTSNTGELFF. The CDR3 DNA reads TGTGCCTGGGGACCTGGGACAGGGACGACCTCGAACACCGGGGAGCTGTTTTTT. This chain joins TRBV30 and TRBJ2-2, with 9 bases identical to TRBD1. This CDR3 region has 18 residues. V shed 5 bases, J shed 0 bases, and the junction held 13 bases outside the gene matches. CDR1 is GTSNPN and CDR2 is SVGIG in the germline V gene (reference sequence). Full variable domain (missing parts from reference TRBV30 and TRBJ2-2): SQTIHQWPATLVQPVGSPLSLECTVEGTSNPNLYWYRQAAGRGLQLLFYSVGIGQISSEVPQNLSASRPQDRQFILSSKKLLLSDSGFYLCAWGPGTGTTSNTGELFFGEGSRLTVL.

The J gene is TRBJ2-1, the V gene TRBV13, with D perhaps matching TRBD2 (6 bases). This CDR3 has 16 amino acids. Germline assignment: CDR1 PRHDT and CDR2 FYEKMQ (reference sequence). Trimming pared 6 bases from V and 2 bases from J, leaving 17 bases between. CDR3 region: CASRLTLAVTYNEQFF. The CDR3 bases are TGTGCCAGCAGACTTACGTTAGCGGTAACCTACAATGAGCAGTTCTTC.

This chain joins TRBV27 and TRBJ2-7; tentative D call: TRBD1 (5 bases). The V and J ends lost 6 bases and 5 bases respectively, with 17 bases between them. The length of the CDR3 is 14 residues. Germline loops: CDR1 MNHEY, CDR2 SMNVEV (reference sequence). For the CDR3, the DNA is TGTGCCAGCAGGTCCGAGAAAAGGGGCGACGAGCAGTACTTC. Its protein product is CASRSEKRGDEQYF.

In this sample, this clone is medium-sized. This chain uses TRBV7-9 with TRBJ1-4; TRBD1 might be the D (6 bases). Germline CDR1 reads SEHNR; CDR2 reads FQNEAQ (reference sequence). The CDR3 covers 15 residues. V gave up 4 bases and J gave up 7 bases, with 16 bases separating them. CDR3 coding DNA: TGTGCCAGCAGCTCCCAGGACAGACTTGGTGAAAAACTGTTTTTT. This gives the protein CASSSQDRLGEKLFF.

The sample holds one count of this clone. V is TRBV6-5 and J is TRBJ2-3; maybe TRBD2 (7 bases). The germline gives CDR1 MNHEY, CDR2 SVGAGI. Trimming removed 5 bases at V and 11 bases at J, with 17 bases between. The CDR3 length is 13 residues. DNA of the CDR3: TGTGCCAGCAGTGGGGGAGGGGGAAAAGGGCAGTATTTT. Translated, it gives CASSGGGGKGQYF.

This rearrangement joins TRBV25-1 to TRBJ2-1; TRBD1 or TRBD2 may be the D gene (5 bases each). The CDR3 consists of 15 residues. The germline CDR1 and CDR2 sequences are MGHDK and SYGVNS. Trimming pared 2 bases from V and 7 bases from J, leaving 15 bases between. In DNA, the CDR3 is TGTGCCAGCAGTGAAGGGGGACCGAGGGGAAATGAGCAGTTCTTC. Translating it yields CASSEGGPRGNEQFF.

This sequence joins TRBV7-8 and TRBJ2-7; D is unresolved. The CDR3 spans 16 residues. CDR1 SGHVS and CDR2 FQNEAQ come from the germline V gene. Trimming pared 0 bases from V and 3 bases from J, leaving 15 bases between. In DNA form, the CDR3 reads TGTGCCAGCAGCTTAGCCCCCCCGGGCGTACGCTACGAGCAGTACTTC. Translation: CASSLAPPGVRYEQYF.

CDR3 in DNA: TGTGCCTGGATGGCAGGGGGCTTCGCTGAAGCTTTCTTT. Protein sequence: CAWMAGGFAEAFF. The chain couples TRBV30 to TRBJ1-1; 8 nucleotides align to TRBD1. V lost 4 bases, J lost 6 bases, and 7 bases stayed unmatched. Germline CDR1 GTSNPN, CDR2 SVGIG (reference sequence). The CDR3 is made up of 13 amino acids.

The J gene is TRBJ1-2, the V gene TRBV27; TRBD1 matches at 12 bases. The J segment lost 4 bases and the V segment lost 2 bases, leaving 14 bases of the junction unmatched. The CDR3 has 19 amino acids. In germline, CDR1 is MNHEY, CDR2 SMNVEV (reference sequence). In nucleotides, the CDR3 is TGTGCCAGCAGTTTAAACCGCCGGGACAGGGGGCAAGCTGGCTATGGCTACACCTTC. Translation gives CASSLNRRDRGQAGYGYTF.

This chain uses TRBV6-1 with TRBJ1-4; D is undetermined. The germline gives CDR1 MNHNS, CDR2 SASEGT. The CDR3 extends over 11 amino acids. Trimming pared 7 bases from V and 7 bases from J, leaving 7 bases between. CDR3 residues: CASNLREKLFF. Here the CDR3 DNA reads TGTGCCAGCAATCTACGTGAAAAACTGTTTTTT.

The chain is built from TRBV4-1 and TRBJ1-4, with D unresolved. The CDR3 is 13 residues long. CDR1 MGHRA and CDR2 YSYEKL come from the germline V gene. Trimming took 3 bases from V and 4 from J, leaving 6 bases between them. The CDR3 loop is CASSHPLNEKLFF. CDR3 coding DNA: TGCGCCAGCAGCCACCCCCTTAATGAAAAACTGTTTTTT.

This clone was counted only a few times. The rearrangement joins TRBV4-3 to TRBJ1-2; D gene unclear. The V gene's germline CDR1 is LGHNA and CDR2 YSLEER. Trimming shortened V by 0 bases and J by 8 bases, and 13 bases separated the two germline ends. The length of the CDR3 is 14 residues. The DNA for the CDR3 is TGCGCCAGCAGCCAAGATGTTGGGGTCGGGGGCTACACCTTC. Translating gives CASSQDVGVGGYTF.

The gene calls are TRBV14 and TRBJ2-1, with D perhaps matching TRBD1 or TRBD2 (5 bases each). V shed 4 bases and J shed 6 bases, with 7 bases lying between them. Germline loops: CDR1 SGHDN, CDR2 FVKESK. The CDR3 sequence is 12 residues long. The CDR3 DNA sequence: TGTGCCAGCAGCCCAGGGACCAATGAGCAGTTCTTC. This sequence encodes CASSPGTNEQFF.

The chain uses TRBV5-1 and TRBJ2-1; D might be TRBD1 or TRBD2, each matching 5 bases. The CDR3 covers 15 residues. The germline V gene has CDR1 SGHRS and CDR2 YFSETQ. The V end lost 3 bases, the J end lost 3 bases, and 13 bases lay between the germline ends. The CDR3 DNA reads as TGCGCCAGCAGCTCCGGGACGGGAAACTACAATGAGCAGTTCTTC. This sequence encodes CASSSGTGNYNEQFF.

The chain has TRBV9 and TRBJ1-1, with 8 bases fitting TRBD1. The CDR3 extends over 16 amino acids. Germline assignment: CDR1 SGDLS and CDR2 YYNGEE. V shed 2 bases and J 0 bases; nucleotides not matched to a gene: 6. In nucleotides, the CDR3 is TGTGCCAGCAGCGTCGGACAGGGATTCATGAACACTGAAGCTTTCTTT. This translates into CASSVGQGFMNTEAFF.

This chain connects TRBV28 to TRBJ2-7; 10 bases are a match to TRBD1. From germline, CDR1 is MDHEN and CDR2 SYDVKM. The V gene end was trimmed by 6 bases and the J gene end by 6 bases; junction bases not matched to a gene: 8. The CDR3 consists of 14 residues. CDR3 in amino acids: CASSPGTGDSEQYF. DNA for the CDR3: TGTGCCAGCAGCCCCGGGACAGGGGACTCCGAGCAGTACTTC.

This sequence joins TRBV6-5 and TRBJ2-1, with 9 nucleotides matching TRBD2. CDR1 is MNHEY and CDR2 is SVGAGI in the germline V gene. This CDR3 is built from 13 residues. As DNA, the CDR3 is TGTGCGGCGGGGGGGAGGGGTTGGAATGAGCAGTTCTTC. Its translation is CAAGGRGWNEQFF.

A few counts support this clone. One end of the junction is discordant with germline, which a read error may explain. This rearrangement joins TRBV7-9 to TRBJ1-3, with D possibly matching TRBD1 (6 bases). Germline CDR1 SEHNR, CDR2 FQNEAQ (reference sequence). This CDR3 has 13 residues. CDR3 sequence (DNA): TGTGCCGGCAGGGACAACTCTGGAAACACCATATATTTT. Protein product: CAGRDNSGNTIYF.

The rearrangement uses TRBV2 and TRBJ1-5; D gene ambiguous. Germline V gene lookup returns CDR1 SNHLY and CDR2 FYNNEI. The CDR3 runs 12 residues. Trimming took off 3 bases at V and 4 bases at J, with 4 bases between the two ends. CDR3 amino acids: CASSDPNQPQHF. CDR3 nucleotide sequence: TGTGCCAGCAGTGATCCGAATCAGCCCCAGCATTTT.

The CDR3 coding sequence is TGTGCCAGCAGCTTTGAACTAGCGGTGATCAATGAGCAGTTCTTC. Protein: CASSFELAVINEQFF. The chain has TRBV5-6 and TRBJ2-1; 8 bases agree with TRBD2. The CDR3 spans 15 residues. Germline assignment: CDR1 SGHDT and CDR2 YYEEEE. V was clipped by 2 bases and J by 6 bases; unmatched bases: 7.

This clone occurred a few times. The chain recombines TRBV10-3 with TRBJ2-7; 7 bases align to TRBD2. The CDR3 contains 15 residues. J lost 5 bases, V lost 5 bases, and 12 bases had no gene match. The germline V gene encodes CDR1 ENHRY and CDR2 SYGVKD. The CDR3 coding sequence is TGTGCCATCAGTCCTAGGGAGCGGGGACGGGACGAGCAGTACTTC. Amino acid sequence: CAISPRERGRDEQYF.

The chain couples TRBV5-5 to TRBJ1-1, with D maybe TRBD1 (6 bases). The CDR3 has 15 residues. Germline V CDR1 and CDR2: SGHKS, YYEKEE (reference sequence). V was cut by 2 bases and J by 4 bases, with 15 bases left in between. The CDR3 region is CASSLIGQGTTEAFF. The CDR3 nucleotides are TGTGCCAGCAGCTTAATCGGGCAGGGGACCACTGAAGCTTTCTTT.